This T cell receptor beta chain was sequenced for a study of PD-1 blockade in mismatch repair-deficient tumors. For the study at large: All were previously treated, progressing patients with about a dozen mismatch repair-deficient cancer types.

The TCR-sequenced patients were a few responders to pembrolizumab. General study findings and limits: Rapid post-treatment expansion, then contraction, generally preceding radiologic response, marked tumor-resident clones.

CDR1 is MNHEY and CDR2 is SMNVEV in the germline V gene (reference sequence). V was pared by 2 bases and J by 2 bases, with 3 bases of the junction left unmatched. The CDR3 spans 15 residues. Details on this clone: Its antigen is currently unknown.

TCRdb's copy holds only in-frame clones and misses some; the assay was immunoSEQ multiplex PCR. Among some 27,000 clones, approximately 84% were seen once, and the ten largest hold 2.5% to 3%. This specimen consisted of PBMCs, obtained before pembrolizumab treatment. The sequence was collected from an adult with mismatch repair-deficient cancer. The chain has TRBV27 and TRBJ2-7, with 10 bases matching TRBD2. CDR3 region: CASSLVAGGTYEQYF. CDR3 nucleotides: TGTGCCAGCAGTTTAGTAGCGGGAGGCACCTACGAGCAGTACTTC.